Below are 15 T cell receptor beta chains sequenced from a single sample in a study of blood T cell repertoires in COVID-19. Generated by immunoSEQ multiplex PCR, the TCRdb table keeps only in-frame clones and is missing some. The sample consists of 65,000 to 90,000 clones, 80% to 95% of them appearing once. Material for sequencing was peripheral blood. The source of these receptors is a human donor in a cohort sampled during active COVID-19.

V usage is TRBV28 and J usage is TRBJ2-7; D uncertain. The CDR3 spans 15 residues. Trimming left V 7 bases short and J 0 bases short, with 16 bases between. Germline V CDR1 and CDR2: MDHEN, SYDVKM. Here the CDR3 reads CASTPLGVSSYEQYF. The CDR3, as DNA: TGTGCCAGCACCCCCCTGGGCGTTAGCTCCTACGAGCAGTACTTC.

Comment on this clone: The same CDR3 is also encoded by other DNA sequences in this sample. The chain combines TRBV5-1 with TRBJ1-1; the D gene is possibly TRBD1 (5 bases). V was pared by 4 bases and J by 0 bases, with 10 bases between. The CDR3 totals 14 residues. Looked up from germline, CDR1 is SGHRS and CDR2 is YFSETQ. The CDR3 DNA sequence: TGCGCCAGCAGCCCCGGGGGGGTGAACACTGAAGCTTTCTTT. Amino acid sequence: CASSPGGVNTEAFF.

The V call is TRBV30, the J call TRBJ2-5; no clear D gene. CDR1 is GTSNPN, CDR2 SVGIG, per germline (reference sequence). This CDR3 is built from 13 residues. V was pared by 0 bases and J by 7 bases, with 12 bases between. The CDR3 loop reads CAWSVRPPGTQYF. The DNA of the CDR3 is TGTGCCTGGAGTGTGAGACCCCCAGGGACCCAGTACTTC.

The V call is TRBV10-1, the J call TRBJ2-5; 7 nucleotides agree with TRBD2. The germline V gene encodes CDR1 WNHNN and CDR2 SYGVQD (reference sequence). The CDR3 is 16 residues long. J gave up 3 bases and V 0 bases, and 7 bases lay outside the gene matches. DNA of the CDR3: TGCGCCAGCAGTGAGTCCTTTTCCGGGACTAAAGAGACCCAGTACTTC. Protein product: CASSESFSGTKETQYF.

This chain uses TRBV6-5 with TRBJ1-1, with a weak D call TRBD1 (5 bases). Trimming took 5 bases from V and 7 from J, leaving 20 bases between them. CDR1 MNHEY and CDR2 SVGAGI come from the germline V gene. The CDR3 is 15 residues long. The CDR3 sequence: CASSNQGQGSIEAFF. For the CDR3, the DNA is TGTGCCAGCAGTAACCAAGGGCAGGGTAGTATTGAAGCTTTCTTT.

J is TRBJ2-7 and V is TRBV11-2, with D possibly being TRBD2 (5 bases). The CDR3 spans 15 residues. The germline V gene encodes CDR1 SGHAT and CDR2 FQNNGV. V lost 1 base and J lost 0, with 10 bases in between. DNA of the CDR3: TGTGCCAGCAGCTTAGGGGCTAGCCCCTCCTACGAGCAGTACTTC. The encoded protein is CASSLGASPSYEQYF.

The chain is built from TRBV3-1 (or the pseudogene TRBV3-2) and TRBJ2-7; D uncertain. Deletions cut 1 base from V and 2 bases from J, with 9 bases between. This CDR3 has 14 amino acids. Germline V lookup: CDR1 LGHDT, CDR2 YNNKEL (reference sequence). In DNA, the CDR3 is TGTGCCAGCAGCCAAGGGGCAGACACCTACGAGCAGTACTTC. Its translation is CASSQGADTYEQYF.

J is TRBJ1-1 and V is TRBV27; 7 nucleotides match TRBD1. Germline CDR1 and CDR2: MNHEY and SMNVEV (reference sequence). CDR3 length equals 14 residues. V lost 7 bases, J lost 3 bases, and 8 bases stayed unmatched. The CDR3, as DNA: TGTGCCAGCACCTCAAGACAGGGCCACACTGAAGCTTTCTTT. It codes for CASTSRQGHTEAFF.

CDR3 loop: CASSPSGGSQETQYF. The CDR3, as DNA: TGCGCCAGCAGCCCTAGCGGGGGAAGCCAAGAGACCCAGTACTTC. The chain carries TRBV5-1 and TRBJ2-5; 10 nucleotides match TRBD2. The CDR3 spans 15 residues. The germline CDR1 and CDR2 sequences are SGHRS and YFSETQ. The junction had 4 bases not matched to a gene; V was cut back by 4 bases and J by 1 base.

CDR3 in DNA: TGTGCCAGCAGTGCACAGGGTCGGGAAAAACTGTTTTTT. It encodes CASSAQGREKLFF. The chain couples TRBV2 to TRBJ1-4; TRBD1 might be the D (6 bases). V shed 4 bases and J shed 8 bases, with 11 bases lying between them. This CDR3 spans 13 amino acids. Germline assignment: CDR1 SNHLY and CDR2 FYNNEI. Looking up the rest from reference TRBV2 and TRBJ1-4 gives the full variable domain: EPEVTQTPSHQVTQMGQEVILRCVPISNHLYFYWYRQILGQKVEFLVSFYNNEISEKSEIFDDQFSVERPDGSNFTLKIRSTKLEDSAMYFCASSAQGREKLFFGSGTQLSVL.

The chain links TRBV7-2 to TRBJ1-2; 8 bases line up with TRBD1. Germline V lookup: CDR1 SGHTA, CDR2 FQGNSA. CDR3 size: 13 residues. V lost 10 bases, J lost 4 bases, and 8 bases stayed unmatched. For the CDR3, the DNA is TGTGCCACTCATCCGGACAGGGTCTATGGCTACACCTTC. It is translated as CATHPDRVYGYTF.

V usage is TRBV9 and J usage is TRBJ2-1; D perhaps matches TRBD2 (7 bases). This CDR3 spans 17 amino acids. Germline assignment: CDR1 SGDLS and CDR2 YYNGEE. Trimming removed 3 bases from V and 2 bases from J, with 18 bases in between. This chain's CDR3 is CASSEPERRGPYNEQFF. Here the CDR3 DNA reads TGTGCCAGCAGCGAGCCCGAGAGGCGGGGGCCCTACAATGAGCAGTTCTTC.

The CDR3 reads CASSKLQGESTEAFF. CDR3 in DNA: TGTGCCAGTAGTAAATTACAGGGCGAGAGCACTGAAGCTTTCTTT. The V and J genes are TRBV19 and TRBJ1-1; D might be TRBD1 (6 bases). The germline V gene has CDR1 LNHDA and CDR2 SQIVND (reference sequence). This CDR3 spans 15 amino acids. V lost 4 bases, J lost 4 bases, and 16 bases lay in between.

This chain links TRBV30 with TRBJ1-2; possible D gene TRBD1, 5 bases. V was cut by 0 bases and J by 4 bases, with 15 bases left in between. The germline CDR1 and CDR2 sequences are GTSNPN and SVGIG (reference sequence). The CDR3 runs 15 residues. The CDR3 DNA reads as TGTGCCTGGAGTGTTGGGGGGTCTGGGAGCTATGGCTACACCTTC. Translating gives CAWSVGGSGSYGYTF.

J is TRBJ1-5 and V is TRBV2, with 7 positions matching TRBD1. CDR3 length: 15 amino acids. Germline V gene lookup returns CDR1 SNHLY and CDR2 FYNNEI. J was trimmed by 2 bases and V by 7 bases; bases with no gene match: 8. In nucleotides, the CDR3 is TGTGCCAGCACCGAGGGGGCTATGGGCAATCAGCCCCAGCATTTT. As protein: CASTEGAMGNQPQHF.